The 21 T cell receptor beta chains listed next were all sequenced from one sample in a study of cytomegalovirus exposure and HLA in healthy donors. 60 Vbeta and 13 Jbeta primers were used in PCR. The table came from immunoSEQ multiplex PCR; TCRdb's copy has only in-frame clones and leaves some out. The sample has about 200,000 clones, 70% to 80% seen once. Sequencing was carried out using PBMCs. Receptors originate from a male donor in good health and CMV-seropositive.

The CDR3 DNA reads TGTGCCAGTACTTCCAGGGGGCGTGAATACGAGCAGTACTTC. Protein: CASTSRGREYEQYF. This sequence joins TRBV19 and TRBJ2-7; 8 bases line up with TRBD1. CDR3 length equals 14 residues. Germline CDR1 reads LNHDA; CDR2 reads SQIVND (reference sequence). The J segment lost 4 bases and the V segment lost 7 bases, leaving 9 bases of the junction unmatched.

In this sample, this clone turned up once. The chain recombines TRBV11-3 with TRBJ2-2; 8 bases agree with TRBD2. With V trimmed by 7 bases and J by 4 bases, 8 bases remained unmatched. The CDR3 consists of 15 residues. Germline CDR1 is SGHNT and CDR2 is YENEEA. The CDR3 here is CASKKGGGITGELFF. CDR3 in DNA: TGTGCCAGCAAAAAAGGCGGGGGGATCACCGGGGAGCTGTTTTTT.

CDR3 region: CAWSGGGNTGELFF. The CDR3, as DNA: TGTGCCTGGAGTGGAGGAGGTAACACCGGGGAGCTGTTTTTT. The chain has TRBV30 and TRBJ2-2; D is perhaps TRBD2 (5 bases). CDR3 length: 14 amino acids. V lost 1 base, J lost 2 bases, and 8 bases lay in between. CDR1 is GTSNPN, CDR2 SVGIG, per germline (reference sequence).

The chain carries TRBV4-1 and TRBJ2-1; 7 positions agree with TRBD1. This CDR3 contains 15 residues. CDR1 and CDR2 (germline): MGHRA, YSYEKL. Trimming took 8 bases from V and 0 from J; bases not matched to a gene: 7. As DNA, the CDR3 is TGCGCCAGCGTCCAGACAGGGAGCTCCTACAATGAGCAGTTCTTC. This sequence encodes CASVQTGSSYNEQFF.

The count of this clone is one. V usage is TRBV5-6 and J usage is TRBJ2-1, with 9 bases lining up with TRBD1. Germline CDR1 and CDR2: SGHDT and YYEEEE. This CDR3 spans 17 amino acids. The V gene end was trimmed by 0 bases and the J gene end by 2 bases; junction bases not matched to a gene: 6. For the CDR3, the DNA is TGTGCCAGCAGCTTGGGGTTTGGGGACAGGGCCTACAATGAGCAGTTCTTC. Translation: CASSLGFGDRAYNEQFF.

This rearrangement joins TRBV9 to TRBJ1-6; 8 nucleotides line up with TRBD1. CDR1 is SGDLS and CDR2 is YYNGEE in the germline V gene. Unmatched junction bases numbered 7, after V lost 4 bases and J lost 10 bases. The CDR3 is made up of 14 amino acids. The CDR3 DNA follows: TGTGCCAGCAGCCCGGGACAGGTCGGGTCACCCCTCCACTTT. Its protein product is CASSPGQVGSPLHF.

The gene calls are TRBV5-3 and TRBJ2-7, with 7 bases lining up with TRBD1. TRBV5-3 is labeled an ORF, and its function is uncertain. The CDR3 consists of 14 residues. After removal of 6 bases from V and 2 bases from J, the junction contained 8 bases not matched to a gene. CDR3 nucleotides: TGTGCCAGAACCGGAAGGGGGCACCCCTACGAGCAGTACTTC. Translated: CARTGRGHPYEQYF.

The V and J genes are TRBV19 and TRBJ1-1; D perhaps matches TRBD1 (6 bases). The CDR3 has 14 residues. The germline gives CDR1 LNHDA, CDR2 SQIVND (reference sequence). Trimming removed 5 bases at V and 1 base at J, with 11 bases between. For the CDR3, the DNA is TGTGCCAGTAGTGCCGGGACACCGAACACTGAAGCTTTCTTT. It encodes CASSAGTPNTEAFF.

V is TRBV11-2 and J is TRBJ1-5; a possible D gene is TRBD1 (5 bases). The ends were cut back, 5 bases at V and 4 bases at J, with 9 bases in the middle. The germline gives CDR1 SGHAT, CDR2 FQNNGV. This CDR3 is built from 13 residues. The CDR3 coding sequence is TGTGCCAGCAGCCGACAGCCTAATCAGCCCCAGCATTTT. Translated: CASSRQPNQPQHF. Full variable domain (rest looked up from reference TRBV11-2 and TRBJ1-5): EAGVAQSPRYKIIEKRQSVAFWCNPISGHATLYWYQQILGQGPKLLIQFQNNGVVDDSQLPKDRFSAERLKGVDSTLKIQPAKLEDSAVYLCASSRQPNQPQHFGDGTRLSIL.

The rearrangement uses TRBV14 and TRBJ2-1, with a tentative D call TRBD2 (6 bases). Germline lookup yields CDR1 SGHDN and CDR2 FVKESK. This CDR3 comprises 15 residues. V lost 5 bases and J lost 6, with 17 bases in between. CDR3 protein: CASSIRTNPVNEQFF. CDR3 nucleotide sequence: TGTGCCAGCAGCATAAGGACTAACCCGGTCAATGAGCAGTTCTTC.

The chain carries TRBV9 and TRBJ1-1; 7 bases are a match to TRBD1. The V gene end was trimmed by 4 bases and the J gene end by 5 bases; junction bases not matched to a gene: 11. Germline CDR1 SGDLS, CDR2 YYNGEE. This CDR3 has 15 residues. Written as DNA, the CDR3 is TGTGCCAGCAGCCCACAGGGACAGTCCCGGACTGAAGCTTTCTTT. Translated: CASSPQGQSRTEAFF.

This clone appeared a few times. The DNA of the CDR3 is TGTGCCAGCATCTCCACAGGGAAACCTGAAGCTTTCTTT. The encoded protein is CASISTGKPEAFF. The J gene is TRBJ1-1, the V gene TRBV6-6, with a tentative D call TRBD1 (6 bases). CDR1 MNHNY and CDR2 SVGAGI come from the germline V gene (reference sequence). V lost 7 bases and J lost 6, with 15 bases in between. This CDR3 is built from 13 residues.

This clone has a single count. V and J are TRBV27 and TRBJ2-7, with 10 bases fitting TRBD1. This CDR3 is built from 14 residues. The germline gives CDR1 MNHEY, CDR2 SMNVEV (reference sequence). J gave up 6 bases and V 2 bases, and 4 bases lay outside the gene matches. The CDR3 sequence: CASSLGTGVSEQYF. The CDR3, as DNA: TGTGCCAGCAGTTTAGGGACAGGGGTCTCCGAGCAGTACTTC.

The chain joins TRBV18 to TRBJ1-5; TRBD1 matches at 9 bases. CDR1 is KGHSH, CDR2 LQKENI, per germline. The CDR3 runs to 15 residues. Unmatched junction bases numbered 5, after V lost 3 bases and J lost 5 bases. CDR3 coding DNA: TGTGCCAGCTCACCTGAGACAGGGGGGGATCAGCCCCAGCATTTT. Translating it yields CASSPETGGDQPQHF. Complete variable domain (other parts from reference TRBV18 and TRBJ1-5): NAGVMQNPRHLVRRRGQEARLRCSPMKGHSHVYWYRQLPEEGLKFMVYLQKENIIDESGMPKERFSAEFPKEGPSILRIQQVVRGDSAAYFCASSPETGGDQPQHFGDGTRLSIL.

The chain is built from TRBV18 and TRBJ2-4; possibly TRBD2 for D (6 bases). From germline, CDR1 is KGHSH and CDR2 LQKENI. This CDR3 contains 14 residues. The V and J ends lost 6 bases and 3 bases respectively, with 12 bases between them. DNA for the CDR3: TGTGCCAGCTCCGAGGCGGGGAGCAAAAACATTCAGTACTTC. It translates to CASSEAGSKNIQYF.

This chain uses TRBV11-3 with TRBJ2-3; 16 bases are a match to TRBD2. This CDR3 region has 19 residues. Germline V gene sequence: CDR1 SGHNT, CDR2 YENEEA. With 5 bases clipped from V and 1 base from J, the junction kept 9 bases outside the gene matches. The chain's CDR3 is CASSAPFGTSGGGTDTQYF. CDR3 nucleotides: TGTGCCAGCAGCGCACCCTTCGGGACTAGCGGGGGGGGCACAGATACGCAGTATTTT.

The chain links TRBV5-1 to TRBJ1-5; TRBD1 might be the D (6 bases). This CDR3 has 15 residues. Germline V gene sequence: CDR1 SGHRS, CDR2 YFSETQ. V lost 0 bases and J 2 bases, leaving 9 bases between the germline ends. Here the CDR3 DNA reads TGCGCCAGCAGCTTGGAGGCAGGGGGCAATCAGCCCCAGCATTTT. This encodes CASSLEAGGNQPQHF.

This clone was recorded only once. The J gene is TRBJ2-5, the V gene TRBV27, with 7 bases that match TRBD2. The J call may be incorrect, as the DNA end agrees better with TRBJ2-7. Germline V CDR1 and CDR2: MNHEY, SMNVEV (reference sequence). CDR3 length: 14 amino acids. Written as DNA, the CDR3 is TGTGCCAGCAGTCTCAGGGAGGGGAACTACGAGCAGTACTTC. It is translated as CASSLREGNYEQYF.

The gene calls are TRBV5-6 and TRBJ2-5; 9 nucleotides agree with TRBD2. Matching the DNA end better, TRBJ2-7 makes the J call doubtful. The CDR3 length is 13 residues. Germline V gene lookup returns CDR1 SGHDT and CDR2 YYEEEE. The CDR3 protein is CASSLSGGYEQYF. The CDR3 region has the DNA TGTGCCAGCAGCTTGAGCGGGGGGTACGAGCAGTACTTC.

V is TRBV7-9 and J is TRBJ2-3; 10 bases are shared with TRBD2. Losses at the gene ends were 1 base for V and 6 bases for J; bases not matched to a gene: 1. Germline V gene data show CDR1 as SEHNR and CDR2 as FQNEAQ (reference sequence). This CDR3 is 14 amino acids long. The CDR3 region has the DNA TGTGCCAGCAGCTTAGAACTAGCGGGGGATACGCAGTATTTT. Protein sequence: CASSLELAGDTQYF.

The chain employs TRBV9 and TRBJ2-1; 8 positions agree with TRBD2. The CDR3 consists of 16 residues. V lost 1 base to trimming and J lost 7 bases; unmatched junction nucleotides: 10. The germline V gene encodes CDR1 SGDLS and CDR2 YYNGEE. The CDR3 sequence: CASSVYAGGRENEQFF. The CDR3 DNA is TGTGCCAGCAGCGTATACGCGGGGGGCCGGGAGAATGAGCAGTTCTTC.